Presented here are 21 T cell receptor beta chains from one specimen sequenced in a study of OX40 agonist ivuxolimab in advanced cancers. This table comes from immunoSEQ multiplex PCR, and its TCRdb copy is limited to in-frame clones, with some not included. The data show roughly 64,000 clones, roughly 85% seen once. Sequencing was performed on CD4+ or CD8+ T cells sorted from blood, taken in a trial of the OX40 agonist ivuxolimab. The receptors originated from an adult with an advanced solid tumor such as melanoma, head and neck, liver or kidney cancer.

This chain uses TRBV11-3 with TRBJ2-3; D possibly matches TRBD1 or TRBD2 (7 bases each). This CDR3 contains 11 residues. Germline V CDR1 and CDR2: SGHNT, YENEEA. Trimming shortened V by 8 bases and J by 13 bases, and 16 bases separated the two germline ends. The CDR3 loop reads CASSQGGVEYF. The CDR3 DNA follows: TGTGCCAGCTCGCAGGGGGGGGTGGAGTATTTT.

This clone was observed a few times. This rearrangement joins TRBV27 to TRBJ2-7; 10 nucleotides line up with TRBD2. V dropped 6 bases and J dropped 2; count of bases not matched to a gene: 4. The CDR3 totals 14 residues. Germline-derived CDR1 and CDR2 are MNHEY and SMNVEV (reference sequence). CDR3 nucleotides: TGTGCCAGCAGCGAACTAGCGGGGACCTACGAGCAGTACTTC. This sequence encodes CASSELAGTYEQYF.

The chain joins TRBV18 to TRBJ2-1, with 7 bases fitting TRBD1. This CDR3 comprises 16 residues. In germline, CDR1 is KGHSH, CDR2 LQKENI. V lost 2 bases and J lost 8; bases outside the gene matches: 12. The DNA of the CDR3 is TGTGCCAGCTCACCAACGGGACAGAAATTCGAGGATGAGCAGTTCTTC. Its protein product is CASSPTGQKFEDEQFF.

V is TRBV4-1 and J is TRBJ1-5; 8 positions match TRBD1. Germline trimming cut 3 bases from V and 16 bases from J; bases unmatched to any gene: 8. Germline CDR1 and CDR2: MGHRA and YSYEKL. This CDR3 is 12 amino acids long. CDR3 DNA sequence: TGCGCCAGCAGCCACCCAGGACAGGGAAAACATTTT. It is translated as CASSHPGQGKHF.

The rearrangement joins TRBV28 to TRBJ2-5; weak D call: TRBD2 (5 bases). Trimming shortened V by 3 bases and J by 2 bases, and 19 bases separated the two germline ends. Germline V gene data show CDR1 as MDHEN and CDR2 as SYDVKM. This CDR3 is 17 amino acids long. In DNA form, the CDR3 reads TGTGCCAGCAGTTTTTTGGCGACGCGGAGGCTACAAGAGACCCAGTACTTC. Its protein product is CASSFLATRRLQETQYF.

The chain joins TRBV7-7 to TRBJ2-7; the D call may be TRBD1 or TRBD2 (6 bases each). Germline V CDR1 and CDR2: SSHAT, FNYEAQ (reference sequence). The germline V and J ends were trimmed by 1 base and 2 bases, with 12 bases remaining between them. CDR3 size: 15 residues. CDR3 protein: CASSLGVGGTYEQYF. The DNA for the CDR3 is TGTGCCAGCAGCTTAGGGGTAGGGGGGACCTACGAGCAGTACTTC.

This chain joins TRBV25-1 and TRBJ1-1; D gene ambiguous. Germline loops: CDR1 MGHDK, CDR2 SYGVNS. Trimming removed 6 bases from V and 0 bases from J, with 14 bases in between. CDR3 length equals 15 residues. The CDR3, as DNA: TGTGCCAGCAGGGTCGCGACGGCGATGAACACTGAAGCTTTCTTT. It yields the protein CASRVATAMNTEAFF.

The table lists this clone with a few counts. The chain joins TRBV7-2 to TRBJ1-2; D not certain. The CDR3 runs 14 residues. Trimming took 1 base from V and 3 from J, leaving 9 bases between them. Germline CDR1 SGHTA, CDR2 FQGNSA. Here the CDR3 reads CASSLGVQDYGYTF. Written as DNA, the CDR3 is TGTGCCAGCAGCTTAGGTGTCCAAGACTATGGCTACACCTTC.

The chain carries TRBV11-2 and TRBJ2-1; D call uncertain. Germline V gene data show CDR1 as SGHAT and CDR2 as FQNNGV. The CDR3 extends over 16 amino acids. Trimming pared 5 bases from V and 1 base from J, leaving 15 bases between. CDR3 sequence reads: CASSDLGPRSYNEQFF. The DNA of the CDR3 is TGTGCCAGCAGCGACCTGGGCCCCAGATCCTACAATGAGCAGTTCTTC.

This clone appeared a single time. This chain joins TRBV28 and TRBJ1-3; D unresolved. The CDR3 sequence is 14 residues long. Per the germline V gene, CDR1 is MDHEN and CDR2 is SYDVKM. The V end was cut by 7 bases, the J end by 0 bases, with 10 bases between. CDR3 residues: CASTRTSSGNTIYF. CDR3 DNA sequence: TGTGCCAGCACCAGAACGAGCTCTGGAAACACCATATATTTT.

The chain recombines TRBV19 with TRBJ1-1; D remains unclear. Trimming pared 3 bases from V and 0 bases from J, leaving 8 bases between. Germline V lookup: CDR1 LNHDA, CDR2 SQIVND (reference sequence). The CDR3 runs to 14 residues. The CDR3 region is CASSISAMNTEAFF. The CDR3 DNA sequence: TGTGCCAGTAGTATCTCCGCCATGAACACTGAAGCTTTCTTT.

CDR3: CASSRTSGNTGELFF. The CDR3 DNA is TGCGCCAGCAGTCGGACTAGCGGGAACACCGGGGAGCTGTTTTTT. The chain is built from TRBV5-1 and TRBJ2-2, with 10 bases matching TRBD2. The V gene end was trimmed by 5 bases and the J gene end by 1 base; junction bases not matched to a gene: 2. This CDR3 region has 15 residues. From germline, CDR1 is SGHRS and CDR2 YFSETQ.

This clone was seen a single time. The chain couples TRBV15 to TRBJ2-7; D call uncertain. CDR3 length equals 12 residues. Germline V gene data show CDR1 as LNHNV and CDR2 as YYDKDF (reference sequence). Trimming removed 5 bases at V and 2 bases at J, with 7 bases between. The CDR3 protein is CATSAGAYEQYF. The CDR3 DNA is TGTGCCACCAGCGCAGGAGCCTACGAGCAGTACTTC.

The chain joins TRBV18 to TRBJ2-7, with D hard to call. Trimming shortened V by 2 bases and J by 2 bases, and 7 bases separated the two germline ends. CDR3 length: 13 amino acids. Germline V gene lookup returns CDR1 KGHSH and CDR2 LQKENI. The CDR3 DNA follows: TGTGCCAGCTCACCAACGGGTCCCTACGAGCAGTACTTC. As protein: CASSPTGPYEQYF. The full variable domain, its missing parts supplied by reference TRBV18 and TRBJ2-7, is NAGVMQNPRHLVRRRGQEARLRCSPMKGHSHVYWYRQLPEEGLKFMVYLQKENIIDESGMPKERFSAEFPKEGPSILRIQQVVRGDSAAYFCASSPTGPYEQYFGPGTRLTVT.

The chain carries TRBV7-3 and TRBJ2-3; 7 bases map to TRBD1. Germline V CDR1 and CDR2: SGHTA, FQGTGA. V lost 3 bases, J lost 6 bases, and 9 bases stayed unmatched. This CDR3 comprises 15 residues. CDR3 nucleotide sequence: TGTGCCAGCAGCTTCACCGGGACAGCCTTTGATACGCAGTATTTT. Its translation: CASSFTGTAFDTQYF.

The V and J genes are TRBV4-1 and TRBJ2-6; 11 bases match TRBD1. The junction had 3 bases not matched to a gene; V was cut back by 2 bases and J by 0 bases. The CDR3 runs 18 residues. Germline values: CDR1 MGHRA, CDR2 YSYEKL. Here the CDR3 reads CASSQRTGGNSGANVLTF. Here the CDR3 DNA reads TGCGCCAGCAGCCAAAGGACAGGGGGCAACTCTGGGGCCAACGTCCTGACTTTC.

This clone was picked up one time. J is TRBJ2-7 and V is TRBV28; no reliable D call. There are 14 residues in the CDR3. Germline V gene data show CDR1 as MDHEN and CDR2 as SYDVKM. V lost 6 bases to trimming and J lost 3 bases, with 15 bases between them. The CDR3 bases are TGTGCCAGCAGCGGTCCCACCCCCCGCTACGAGCAGTACTTC. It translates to CASSGPTPRYEQYF.

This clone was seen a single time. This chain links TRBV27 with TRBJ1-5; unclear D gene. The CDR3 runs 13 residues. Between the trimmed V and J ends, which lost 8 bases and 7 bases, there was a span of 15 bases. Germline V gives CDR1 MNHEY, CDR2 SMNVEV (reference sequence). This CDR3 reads CASRQRAHQPQHF. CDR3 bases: TGTGCCAGCCGTCAAAGAGCACACCAGCCCCAGCATTTT.

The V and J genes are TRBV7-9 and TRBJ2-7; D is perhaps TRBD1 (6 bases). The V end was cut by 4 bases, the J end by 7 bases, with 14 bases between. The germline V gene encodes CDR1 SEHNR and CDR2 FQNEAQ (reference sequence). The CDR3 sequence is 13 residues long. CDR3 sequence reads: CASSWGTGSEQYF. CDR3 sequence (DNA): TGTGCCAGCAGCTGGGGAACAGGGAGTGAGCAGTACTTC.

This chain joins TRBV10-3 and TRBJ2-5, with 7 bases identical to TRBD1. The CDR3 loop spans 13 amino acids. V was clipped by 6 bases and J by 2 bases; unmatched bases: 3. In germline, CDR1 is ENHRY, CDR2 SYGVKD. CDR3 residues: CAIRPGQQETQYF. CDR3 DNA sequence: TGTGCCATCAGGCCGGGACAGCAAGAGACCCAGTACTTC.

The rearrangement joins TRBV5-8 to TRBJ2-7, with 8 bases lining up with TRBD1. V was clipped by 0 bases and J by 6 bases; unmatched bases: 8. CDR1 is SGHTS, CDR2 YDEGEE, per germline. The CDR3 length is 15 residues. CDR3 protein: CASSLAPDRVAEQYF. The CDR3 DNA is TGTGCCAGCAGCTTGGCCCCGGACAGGGTGGCCGAGCAGTACTTC.